This T cell receptor beta chain was documented in a study of regulatory dendritic cells for organ transplantation. Sequencing was performed with immunoSEQ multiplex PCR; in TCRdb, only in-frame clones are kept and a portion is missing. Of about 18,000 clones detected, around 79% appear once; the ten largest clones hold about 3%. Study-level findings and limits: Memory CD8+ clonal expansion seemed more limited with regulatory than mature dendritic cells. Naive T cells showed high diversity, memory cells less, memory CD8+ least. The authors noted considerable between-person heterogeneity in alloreactive memory CD8+ cells. Among resting subsets, memory CD8+ cells contained the most alloreactive clonotypes.

Points on this clone: Its specificity is not known.

V lost 7 bases and J lost 0, with 13 bases in between. CDR3 length: 15 amino acids. The germline CDR1 and CDR2 sequences are LNHDA and SQIVND (reference sequence). Sorted T cells were CFSE-labeled and cultured 5 days with allogeneic regulatory or mature dendritic cells at 1:10. The sequence derives from a human donor in good health. The sequenced sample consisted of memory CD4+ T cells from blood cultured with regulatory dendritic cells. As for subset: CD45RO+ memory T cells. V is TRBV19 and J is TRBJ1-5; D may be TRBD1 (5 bases). The CDR3 spells CASTYGAYSNQPQHF. DNA for the CDR3: TGTGCCAGTACCTATGGGGCTTATAGCAATCAGCCCCAGCATTTT.